The T cell receptor (beta chain) under discussion was sequenced for a study of blood T cell repertoires in COVID-19. Original analysis: The assay estimated nucleated cells by amplifying reference gene primers. Clones were read by immunoSEQ multiplex PCR, and TCRdb kept only the in-frame ones, dropping some. The V and J calls and the clone size are those of that table, but D and trimming were determined from the DNA. The table shows about 160,000 clones, with roughly 86% occurring only once. J lost 0 bases, V lost 3 bases, and 7 bases had no gene match. Germline V lookup: CDR1 SGDLS, CDR2 YYNGEE. CDR3 length: 16 residues.

The chain uses TRBV9 and TRBJ2-3, with TRBD1 identical over 7 bases. The sequenced sample was peripheral blood. The receptor was derived from a woman aged 55-69 years who had recovered from COVID-19. CDR3 DNA: TGTGCCAGCAGCGGACAGGGATATTCGAGCACAGATACGCAGTATTTT. This encodes CASSGQGYSSTDTQYF.